Listed below are T cell receptor beta chains from one sample, sequenced in a study of OX40 agonist ivuxolimab in advanced cancers. Clones were sequenced by immunoSEQ multiplex PCR, and TCRdb holds only the in-frame ones, with some missing. The table records some 74,000 clones, about 90% of them present only once. Source: CD4+ or CD8+ T cells sorted from blood, taken in a trial of the OX40 agonist ivuxolimab. The receptors originated from an adult with an advanced solid tumor such as melanoma, head and neck, liver or kidney cancer. Both conserved end residues are part of each CDR3. D genes are given only for firm matches. Rows give clone size only sometimes, using once, few, many, or a class for an expanded clone.

D gene: NA
clone size: NA
V gene: TRBV10-1
J gene: TRBJ2-7
CDR3 protein: CASSPREQYF
CDR3 DNA: TGCGCCAGCTCCCCTAGGGAGCAGTACTTC

D gene: TRBD2
clone size: NA
V gene: TRBV2
J gene: TRBJ2-1
CDR3 protein: CASSDAGGLSGFHEQFF
CDR3 DNA: TGTGCCAGCAGTGACGCGGGGGGGCTATCGGGTTTCCATGAGCAGTTCTTC

D gene: TRBD1
clone size: few
V gene: TRBV19
J gene: TRBJ1-2
CDR3 protein: CASLNDRGYGYTF
CDR3 DNA: TGTGCCAGCTTAAACGACAGGGGTTATGGCTACACCTTC

D gene: TRBD1
clone size: NA
V gene: TRBV7-9
J gene: TRBJ1-4
CDR3 protein: CASSLMGQGQNEKLFF
CDR3 DNA: TGTGCCAGCAGCTTAATGGGACAGGGGCAGAATGAAAAACTGTTTTTT

D gene: NA
clone size: NA
V gene: TRBV18
J gene: TRBJ1-6
CDR3 protein: CASSPGPRDSPLHF
CDR3 DNA: TGTGCCAGCTCACCAGGCCCCAGGGATTCACCCCTCCACTTT

D gene: NA
clone size: NA
V gene: TRBV4-2
J gene: TRBJ1-2
CDR3 protein: CASSQGWGETQANYGYTF
CDR3 DNA: TGTGCCAGCAGCCAAGGTTGGGGTGAAACCCAAGCTAACTATGGCTACACCTTC

D gene: NA
clone size: NA
V gene: TRBV10-1
J gene: TRBJ2-2
CDR3 protein: CASSPNWNTGELFF
CDR3 DNA: TGCGCCAGCAGTCCAAACTGGAACACCGGGGAGCTGTTTTTT

D gene: NA
clone size: NA
V gene: TRBV7-3
J gene: TRBJ1-1
CDR3 protein: CASSFEGSTEAFF
CDR3 DNA: TGTGCCAGCAGCTTCGAGGGTAGCACTGAAGCTTTCTTT

D gene: NA
clone size: NA
V gene: TRBV5-6
J gene: TRBJ2-5
CDR3 protein: CASSWGQETQYF
CDR3 DNA: TGTGCCAGCAGCTGGGGTCAAGAGACCCAGTACTTC

D gene: TRBD1
clone size: NA
V gene: TRBV28
J gene: TRBJ2-1
CDR3 protein: CASSFATGLSYNEQFF
CDR3 DNA: TGTGCCAGCAGTTTTGCGACAGGGCTCTCCTACAATGAGCAGTTCTTC

D gene: TRBD1
clone size: NA
V gene: TRBV6-5
J gene: TRBJ1-1
CDR3 protein: CASSSTTGGTEAFF
CDR3 DNA: TGTGCCAGCAGTTCGACGACAGGGGGAACTGAAGCTTTCTTT

D gene: NA
clone size: NA
V gene: TRBV5-1
J gene: TRBJ2-2
CDR3 protein: CASSLIGSGELFF
CDR3 DNA: TGCGCCAGCAGCTTGATCGGGAGCGGGGAGCTGTTTTTT

D gene: NA
clone size: NA
V gene: TRBV29-1
J gene: TRBJ1-1
CDR3 protein: CSAQPGAGGTEAFF
CDR3 DNA: TGCAGCGCCCAACCCGGGGCGGGGGGGACTGAAGCTTTCTTT

D gene: NA
clone size: few
V gene: TRBV28
J gene: TRBJ2-3
CDR3 protein: CASNNPLRRREGTDTQYF
CDR3 DNA: TGTGCCAGCAATAACCCGTTGCGACGTAGAGAGGGCACAGATACGCAGTATTTT

D gene: TRBD1
clone size: NA
V gene: TRBV5-1
J gene: TRBJ1-1
CDR3 protein: CASSLSQGTHFEAFF
CDR3 DNA: TGCGCCAGCAGCCTTTCACAGGGGACCCACTTCGAAGCTTTCTTT

D gene: NA
clone size: NA
V gene: TRBV19
J gene: TRBJ2-5
CDR3 protein: CASSPQGGIETQYF
CDR3 DNA: TGTGCCAGTAGTCCGCAGGGGGGCATAGAGACCCAGTACTTC

D gene: TRBD2
clone size: NA
V gene: TRBV5-6
J gene: TRBJ2-3
CDR3 protein: CASSLGLAGNTDTQYF
CDR3 DNA: TGTGCCAGCAGCCTCGGACTAGCGGGAAACACAGATACGCAGTATTTT

D gene: NA
clone size: NA
V gene: TRBV9
J gene: TRBJ1-1
CDR3 protein: CASKGAMNTEAFF
CDR3 DNA: TGTGCCAGTAAGGGCGCCATGAACACTGAAGCTTTCTTT

D gene: NA
clone size: NA
V gene: TRBV5-1
J gene: TRBJ2-7
CDR3 protein: CASSRSRATYEQYF
CDR3 DNA: TGCGCCAGCAGCCGGTCGAGGGCCACCTACGAGCAGTACTTC

D gene: TRBD1
clone size: NA
V gene: TRBV9
J gene: TRBJ1-5
CDR3 protein: CASSEGQGAQPQHF
CDR3 DNA: TGTGCCAGCAGCGAGGGACAGGGGGCTCAGCCCCAGCATTTT

D gene: NA
clone size: once
V gene: TRBV7-2
J gene: TRBJ1-5
CDR3 protein: CASSFGGESQPQHF
CDR3 DNA: TGTGCCAGCAGCTTTGGGGGCGAGAGTCAGCCCCAGCATTTT

D gene: NA
clone size: once
V gene: TRBV2
J gene: TRBJ2-2
CDR3 protein: CASGNSGELFF
CDR3 DNA: TGTGCCAGCGGGAACTCGGGGGAGCTGTTTTTT

D gene: NA
clone size: NA
V gene: TRBV15
J gene: TRBJ2-1
CDR3 protein: CATSRLGPPSSYNEQFF
CDR3 DNA: TGTGCCACCAGCAGATTGGGCCCGCCAAGCTCCTACAATGAGCAGTTCTTC

D gene: NA
clone size: NA
V gene: TRBV2
J gene: TRBJ1-4
CDR3 protein: CASGRGITNEKLFF
CDR3 DNA: TGTGCCAGTGGGAGGGGGATAACTAATGAAAAACTGTTTTTT

D gene: NA
clone size: NA
V gene: TRBV7-6
J gene: TRBJ2-3
CDR3 protein: CASSSTDTQYF
CDR3 DNA: TGTGCCAGCAGCTCCACAGATACGCAGTATTTT

D gene: TRBD1
clone size: many
V gene: TRBV2
J gene: TRBJ1-2
CDR3 protein: CASKGAYGYTF
CDR3 DNA: TGTGCCAGCAAGGGGGCCTATGGCTACACCTTC

D gene: TRBD2
clone size: NA
V gene: TRBV5-1
J gene: TRBJ2-5
CDR3 protein: CASSALPGGQETQYF
CDR3 DNA: TGCGCCAGCAGCGCCCTCCCGGGGGGCCAAGAGACCCAGTACTTC

D gene: NA
clone size: NA
V gene: TRBV25-1
J gene: TRBJ1-1
CDR3 protein: CASSERRENTEAFF
CDR3 DNA: TGTGCCAGCAGCGAGAGACGGGAGAACACTGAAGCTTTCTTT

D gene: TRBD1
clone size: NA
V gene: TRBV5-1
J gene: TRBJ2-1
CDR3 protein: CASSHQGATDNEQFF
CDR3 DNA: TGCGCCAGCAGCCACCAGGGGGCGACGGACAATGAGCAGTTCTTC

D gene: NA
clone size: NA
V gene: TRBV2
J gene: TRBJ1-5
CDR3 protein: CASSFSEIPNQPQHF
CDR3 DNA: TGTGCCAGCAGTTTCTCGGAGATTCCCAATCAGCCCCAGCATTTT

D gene: TRBD2
clone size: NA
V gene: TRBV19
J gene: TRBJ2-3
CDR3 protein: CASSTRWTSESTDTQYF
CDR3 DNA: TGTGCCAGTAGTACTCGCTGGACTAGCGAAAGCACAGATACGCAGTATTTT

D gene: TRBD1
clone size: NA
V gene: TRBV6-1
J gene: TRBJ1-1
CDR3 protein: CASSGARGAFF
CDR3 DNA: TGTGCCAGCAGTGGGGCCAGGGGGGCTTTCTTT

D gene: TRBD1
clone size: NA
V gene: TRBV25-1
J gene: TRBJ1-2
CDR3 protein: CASSPSRTGDLYGYTF
CDR3 DNA: TGTGCCAGCAGTCCAAGCCGGACAGGCGACCTCTATGGCTACACCTTC

D gene: NA
clone size: NA
V gene: TRBV11-3
J gene: TRBJ1-1
CDR3 protein: CASSRQINTEAFF
CDR3 DNA: TGTGCCAGCAGTAGACAGATAAACACTGAAGCTTTCTTT

D gene: NA
clone size: NA
V gene: TRBV29-1
J gene: TRBJ2-6
CDR3 protein: CSAEVGSGANVLTF
CDR3 DNA: TGCAGCGCTGAAGTGGGGTCAGGGGCCAACGTCCTGACTTTC

D gene: NA
clone size: NA
V gene: TRBV7-3
J gene: TRBJ2-2
CDR3 protein: CASSPGALGDGELFF
CDR3 DNA: TGTGCCAGCAGCCCCGGGGCGCTCGGGGACGGGGAGCTGTTTTTT

D gene: TRBD2
clone size: NA
V gene: TRBV7-8
J gene: TRBJ2-5
CDR3 protein: CASSLARSSGGQETQYF
CDR3 DNA: TGTGCCAGCAGCTTAGCGCGTAGTTCCGGGGGGCAAGAGACCCAGTACTTC

D gene: NA
clone size: NA
V gene: TRBV18
J gene: TRBJ1-1
CDR3 protein: CASSPPTTSRAFF
CDR3 DNA: TGTGCCAGCTCACCACCGACGACGTCGCGAGCTTTCTTT

D gene: TRBD1
clone size: few
V gene: TRBV6-5
J gene: TRBJ1-1
CDR3 protein: CASSYGGTGNTEAFF
CDR3 DNA: TGTGCCAGCAGTTACGGGGGGACAGGGAACACTGAAGCTTTCTTT

D gene: NA
clone size: NA
V gene: TRBV7-9
J gene: TRBJ1-2
CDR3 protein: CASSSQRGTNYGYTF
CDR3 DNA: TGTGCCAGCAGCTCCCAGCGGGGGACTAACTATGGCTACACCTTC

D gene: NA
clone size: NA
V gene: TRBV5-1
J gene: TRBJ1-3
CDR3 protein: CASSLVAGSGNTIYF
CDR3 DNA: TGCGCCAGCAGCTTGGTTGCGGGATCTGGAAACACCATATATTTT

D gene: TRBD1
clone size: once
V gene: TRBV19
J gene: TRBJ1-2
CDR3 protein: CASRGTGFSYGYTF
CDR3 DNA: TGTGCCAGTAGAGGGACAGGGTTTTCCTATGGCTACACCTTC

D gene: TRBD1
clone size: NA
V gene: TRBV19
J gene: TRBJ1-5
CDR3 protein: CASSGTGGNQPQHF
CDR3 DNA: TGTGCCAGTAGTGGGACAGGGGGCAATCAGCCCCAGCATTTT

D gene: NA
clone size: NA
V gene: TRBV15
J gene: TRBJ2-2
CDR3 protein: CATSRGGLNTGELFF
CDR3 DNA: TGTGCCACCAGCAGAGGTGGGCTGAACACCGGGGAGCTGTTTTTT

D gene: TRBD1
clone size: once
V gene: TRBV7-9
J gene: TRBJ2-7
CDR3 protein: CASSGTGTGELGQYF
CDR3 DNA: TGTGCCAGCAGCGGGACAGGGACAGGGGAGCTGGGACAGTACTTC

D gene: NA
clone size: NA
V gene: TRBV11-2
J gene: TRBJ2-1
CDR3 protein: CASGRVVYNEQFF
CDR3 DNA: TGTGCCAGCGGTAGGGTGGTCTACAATGAGCAGTTCTTC

D gene: NA
clone size: NA
V gene: TRBV30
J gene: TRBJ2-7
CDR3 protein: CAWNGGRGSYEQYF
CDR3 DNA: TGTGCCTGGAACGGGGGCAGGGGATCCTACGAGCAGTACTTC

D gene: TRBD1
clone size: NA
V gene: TRBV30
J gene: TRBJ1-4
CDR3 protein: CAWSGQGDNEKLFF
CDR3 DNA: TGTGCCTGGTCAGGACAGGGGGATAATGAAAAACTGTTTTTT

D gene: TRBD2
clone size: NA
V gene: TRBV18
J gene: TRBJ2-2
CDR3 protein: CASSQGLMNTGELFF
CDR3 DNA: TGTGCCAGCTCACAGGGACTAATGAACACCGGGGAGCTGTTTTTT

D gene: NA
clone size: NA
V gene: TRBV5-1
J gene: TRBJ2-6
CDR3 protein: CASSLLKGSMVAGANVLTF
CDR3 DNA: TGCGCCAGCAGCTTGTTAAAGGGATCGATGGTAGCTGGGGCCAACGTCCTGACTTTC

D gene: TRBD1
clone size: NA
V gene: TRBV18
J gene: TRBJ2-6
CDR3 protein: CASHGTEQFPGANVLTF
CDR3 DNA: TGTGCCAGCCATGGGACAGAACAGTTTCCTGGGGCCAACGTCCTGACTTTC

D gene: TRBD1
clone size: NA
V gene: TRBV9
J gene: TRBJ1-2
CDR3 protein: CASSVEQGSNPGLYTF
CDR3 DNA: TGTGCCAGCAGCGTAGAACAGGGGAGCAATCCCGGCCTCTACACCTTC

D gene: TRBD2
clone size: NA
V gene: TRBV6-4
J gene: TRBJ2-1
CDR3 protein: CASSVRPSGGAVNEQFF
CDR3 DNA: TGTGCCAGCAGTGTTCGGCCTAGCGGGGGGGCCGTTAATGAGCAGTTCTTC

D gene: NA
clone size: few
V gene: TRBV6-5
J gene: TRBJ1-1
CDR3 protein: CASSLDMNTEAFF
CDR3 DNA: TGTGCCAGCAGCCTCGATATGAACACTGAAGCTTTCTTT

D gene: TRBD2
clone size: NA
V gene: TRBV19
J gene: TRBJ2-1
CDR3 protein: CASSMGTSGINEQFF
CDR3 DNA: TGTGCCAGTAGTATGGGGACTAGCGGGATAAATGAGCAGTTCTTC

D gene: NA
clone size: once
V gene: TRBV5-3
J gene: TRBJ1-5
CDR3 protein: CAREGPRNQPQHF
CDR3 DNA: TGTGCCAGAGAGGGACCGCGAAATCAGCCCCAGCATTTT

D gene: NA
clone size: NA
V gene: TRBV19
J gene: TRBJ1-1
CDR3 protein: CASSIVEGRRNTEAFF
CDR3 DNA: TGTGCCAGTAGTATAGTAGAGGGGAGGCGGAACACTGAAGCTTTCTTT

D gene: NA
clone size: NA
V gene: TRBV9
J gene: TRBJ1-6
CDR3 protein: CASSGPGPPLHF
CDR3 DNA: TGTGCCAGCAGCGGACCCGGCCCACCCCTCCACTTT